The 2 T cell receptor beta chains presented below share a single source sample, sequenced in a study of blood T cell repertoires in COVID-19. The method was immunoSEQ multiplex PCR; TCRdb's version includes in-frame clones alone and lacks a portion of them. The table includes about 40,000 clones, 80% to 90% detected once. Material for sequencing was peripheral blood. The origin of the receptors is a woman in her 70s with acute or convalescent COVID-19.

The rearrangement links TRBV7-4 to TRBJ2-1; 8 positions agree with TRBD2. There are 17 residues in the CDR3. V lost 4 bases and J lost 2; bases outside the gene matches: 10. Per germline, CDR1 SGHVT and CDR2 SQSDAQ. In nucleotides, the CDR3 is TGTGCCAGCAGCTCCACTCCAGCGGGGGTTACCTACAATGAGCAGTTCTTC. This translates into CASSSTPAGVTYNEQFF.

This rearrangement joins TRBV9 to TRBJ2-4; weak D call: TRBD1 (6 bases). The CDR3 spans 16 residues. V gave up 4 bases and J gave up 3 bases, with 17 bases separating them. Germline V CDR1 and CDR2: SGDLS, YYNGEE. Here the CDR3 reads CASSPTLQGIKNIQYF. As DNA, the CDR3 is TGTGCCAGCAGCCCTACCTTACAGGGAATCAAAAACATTCAGTACTTC.